What follows are 27 T cell receptor beta chains derived from one specimen sequenced in a study of post-analysis software for immune sequencing data. The library was made from cDNA and included unique molecular identifiers. One entry per CDR3 protein results from TCRdb running MiXCR on the PCR reads. Found here are hundreds of thousands of distinct CDR3 sequences, around 50% of them singletons; the top ten hold around 4.5%. For these TCRs, the target antigens are not known. Overall study results and limits: Roughly 5 TRBV segments, including TRBV5-6, TRBV5-1 and TRBV20-1, were more frequent in patients than controls.

Material for sequencing was blood. The source of these receptors is a girl between 5 and 17 years old with multiple sclerosis.

CDR3 residues: CAISVRGSVYGYTF. In DNA, the CDR3 is TGTGCCATCAGTGTCAGGGGATCCGTCTATGGCTACACCTTC. The chain links TRBV10-3 to TRBJ1-2, with D perhaps TRBD1 (6 bases). Trimming removed 4 bases at V and 4 bases at J, with 13 bases between. The CDR3 extends over 14 amino acids. Per the germline V gene, CDR1 is ENHRY and CDR2 is SYGVKD.

This clonotype is a singleton in its sample. J is TRBJ2-4 and V is TRBV29-1; 8 positions match TRBD1. Matching the DNA end better, TRBJ2-7 makes the J call doubtful. This CDR3 comprises 17 residues. Germline-derived CDR1 and CDR2 are SQVTM and ANQGSEA. In DNA form, the CDR3 reads TGCAGCGTTGAACGACCCTCCCCTGACAGGGGCGGCTACGAGCAGTACTTC. This encodes CSVERPSPDRGGYEQYF.

This chain links TRBV7-2 with TRBJ1-2, with TRBD1 matching 8 bases. This CDR3 has 13 residues. From germline, CDR1 is SGHTA and CDR2 FQGNSA. Trimming cost V 5 bases and J 7 bases; bases outside gene matches: 6. The CDR3 loop reads CASSPRQGAGYTF. The CDR3 nucleotides read TGTGCCAGCAGCCCCCGGCAGGGGGCTGGCTACACCTTC. The whole variable domain, remainder taken from reference TRBV7-2 and TRBJ1-2, is GAGVSQSPSNKVTEKGKDVELRCDPISGHTALYWYRQSLGQGLEFLIYFQGNSAPDKSGLPSDRFSAERTGGSVSTLTIQRTQQEDSAVYLCASSPRQGAGYTFGSGTRLTVV.

J is TRBJ2-7 and V is TRBV6-1; 13 nucleotides line up with TRBD2. There are 14 residues in the CDR3. V lost 7 bases to trimming and J lost 5 bases; unmatched junction nucleotides: 5. Germline CDR1 MNHNS, CDR2 SASEGT. In DNA, the CDR3 is TGTGCCAGCAACGAGGGACTAGCGGGAAACGAGCAGTACTTC. It yields the protein CASNEGLAGNEQYF.

This clonotype was observed a few times. V usage is TRBV15 and J usage is TRBJ2-7; maybe TRBD2 (5 bases). The length of the CDR3 is 12 residues. Germline V CDR1 and CDR2: LNHNV, YYDKDF (reference sequence). Trimming removed 10 bases at V and 6 bases at J, with 16 bases between. The CDR3 sequence: CASSRGSLEQYF. The CDR3 bases are TGTGCCAGCTCCCGAGGGTCCCTCGAGCAGTACTTC.

This chain links TRBV30 with TRBJ2-1, with 11 bases identical to TRBD2. The germline CDR1 and CDR2 sequences are GTSNPN and SVGIG (reference sequence). V lost 0 bases to trimming and J lost 11 bases; unmatched junction nucleotides: 12. The CDR3 contains 16 residues. The CDR3 protein is CAWSVRSSSGRIKQFF. In DNA form, the CDR3 reads TGTGCCTGGAGTGTACGGTCGTCTAGCGGGAGGATTAAGCAGTTCTTC. The variable domain in full, completed from reference TRBV30 and TRBJ2-1, reads SQTIHQWPATLVQPVGSPLSLECTVEGTSNPNLYWYRQAAGRGLQLLFYSVGIGQISSEVPQNLSASRPQDRQFILSSKKLLLSDSGFYLCAWSVRSSSGRIKQFFGPGTRLTVL.

The chain recombines TRBV5-4 with TRBJ2-6; TRBD2 agrees at 13 bases. Germline trimming cut 3 bases from V and 4 bases from J; bases unmatched to any gene: 7. The V gene's germline CDR1 is SGHNT and CDR2 YYREEE (reference sequence). The CDR3 spans 18 residues. In DNA form, the CDR3 reads TGTGCCAGCAGCTCCGGACTAGCGGGAGTAGCAGGGGCCAACGTCCTGACTTTC. It is translated as CASSSGLAGVAGANVLTF.

The rearrangement links TRBV5-6 to TRBJ2-1; 14 bases align to TRBD2. The CDR3 is 17 residues long. The trim removed 0 bases at V and 8 bases at J, leaving 7 bases unmatched. The germline V gene encodes CDR1 SGHDT and CDR2 YYEEEE. CDR3 nucleotide sequence: TGTGCCAGCAGCTTGGACGGGACTAGCGGGAGTCAGGATGAGCAGTTCTTC. Amino acid sequence: CASSLDGTSGSQDEQFF.

The genes are TRBV2 and TRBJ2-1; TRBD2 aligns across 9 bases. The CDR3 sequence is 15 residues long. Per the germline V gene, CDR1 is SNHLY and CDR2 is FYNNEI. V lost 6 bases, J lost 5 bases, and 8 bases stayed unmatched. CDR3 in amino acids: CASRKEAGGNNEQFF. Here the CDR3 DNA reads TGTGCCAGCAGAAAAGAAGCGGGGGGTAACAATGAGCAGTTCTTC.

V usage is TRBV29-1 and J usage is TRBJ2-7, with TRBD2 as a possible D gene (5 bases). Trimming took 7 bases from V and 2 from J, leaving 15 bases between them. The germline gives CDR1 SQVTM, CDR2 ANQGSEA. This CDR3 region has 13 residues. The CDR3, as DNA: TGCAGCGCCTTATCGCCGAGGGCCTACGAGCAGTACTTC. Translating gives CSALSPRAYEQYF.

This clonotype was found a few times. Germline and junction disagree at one end, which may indicate a read error. V is TRBV5-1 and J is TRBJ2-3; D is possibly TRBD2 (6 bases). CDR1 is SGHRS and CDR2 is YFSETQ in the germline V gene. The CDR3 extends over 14 amino acids. The CDR3 loop is CASSSGGSTDTQYF. The CDR3 DNA reads as TGTGCCAGCAGCTCCGGGGGTAGCACGGATACGCAGTATTTT.

This clonotype was seen more than once but under ten times. The chain is built from TRBV5-1 and TRBJ1-2; D not resolved. The CDR3 consists of 17 residues. Between the trimmed V and J ends, which lost 0 bases and 3 bases, there was a span of 18 bases. The germline V gene encodes CDR1 SGHRS and CDR2 YFSETQ. The CDR3 region is CASSLDGTAFTDYGYTF. The CDR3, as DNA: TGCGCCAGCAGCTTGGATGGCACAGCATTTACCGACTATGGCTACACCTTC. The entire variable domain, with the rest obtained from reference TRBV5-1 and TRBJ1-2, is as follows: KAGVTQTPRYLIKTRGQQVTLSCSPISGHRSVSWYQQTPGQGLQFLFEYFSETQRNKGNFPGRFSGRQFSNSRSEMNVSTLELGDSALYLCASSLDGTAFTDYGYTFGSGTRLTVV.

This clonotype was recorded at least ten times. The V gene is TRBV5-1, the J gene TRBJ1-2, with 9 bases lining up with TRBD1. Germline V lookup: CDR1 SGHRS, CDR2 YFSETQ. The CDR3 totals 14 residues. Trimming removed 5 bases from V and 4 bases from J; junction bases left unmatched: 6. The CDR3 spells CASRGQGTPYGYTF. For the CDR3, the DNA is TGCGCCAGCAGAGGACAGGGGACTCCCTATGGCTACACCTTC.

CDR3 coding DNA: TGTGCCTGGAGCGACCAGAGGGATCAGCCCCAGCATTTT. This translates into CAWSDQRDQPQHF. V usage is TRBV30 and J usage is TRBJ1-5; D call uncertain. CDR3 length: 13 amino acids. Germline CDR1 reads GTSNPN; CDR2 reads SVGIG (reference sequence). V was clipped by 3 bases and J by 5 bases, with 11 bases between them.

This chain's CDR3 is CSAKRANLAKNIQYF. DNA for the CDR3: TGCAGTGCTAAGAGGGCTAACTTAGCCAAAAACATTCAGTACTTC. The chain carries TRBV20-1 and TRBJ2-4; a weak D match, TRBD2 (5 bases). CDR1 and CDR2 from the germline V gene are DFQATT and SNEGSKA (reference sequence). This CDR3 has 15 amino acids. V was clipped by 4 bases and J by 0 bases, with 13 bases between them.

V is TRBV12-3 or TRBV12-4 and J is TRBJ2-7; D ambiguous. Trimming removed 7 bases from V and 2 bases from J, with 15 bases in between. The CDR3 has 14 residues. The CDR3 sequence: CASTGGQNPYEQYF. The DNA for the CDR3 is TGTGCCAGCACCGGTGGGCAAAACCCCTACGAGCAGTACTTC.

The V and J genes are TRBV20-1 and TRBJ2-7, with D tentatively TRBD1 (5 bases). Gene TRBJ2-5 matches the end of the DNA better, so the J call may be wrong. This CDR3 has 14 residues. Germline V CDR1 and CDR2: DFQATT, SNEGSKA (reference sequence). The CDR3 region has the DNA TGCAGTGCTACCAGGGAAAATAGAACAAAGACCCAGTACTTC. It is translated as CSATRENRTKTQYF.

The V gene is TRBV25-1, the J gene TRBJ2-7; D is possibly TRBD2 (6 bases). The germline V gene has CDR1 MGHDK and CDR2 SYGVNS. CDR3 length equals 14 residues. Trimming pared 2 bases from V and 0 bases from J, leaving 8 bases between. In nucleotides, the CDR3 is TGTGCCAGCAGTGAAGCGGGACCCTCCTACGAGCAGTACTTC. The encoded protein is CASSEAGPSYEQYF.

V and J are TRBV7-3 and TRBJ2-3, with 8 bases that match TRBD2. The V and J ends lost 2 bases and 0 bases, in that order; junction bases with no gene match: 7. Germline CDR1 reads SGHTA; CDR2 reads FQGTGA. CDR3 length: 17 amino acids. The CDR3 is CASSLGLAGTSTDTQYF. The CDR3 DNA is TGTGCCAGCAGCTTAGGCCTAGCGGGTACTAGCACAGATACGCAGTATTTT.

The chain is built from TRBV27 and TRBJ2-5; TRBD2 agrees at 10 bases. The DNA end favors TRBJ2-7, so the J call may be wrong. The CDR3 has 15 amino acids. Germline V CDR1 and CDR2: MNHEY, SMNVEV (reference sequence). DNA for the CDR3: TGTGCCAGCAGTTTATGGCCTAGCGGGAGTGACGAGCAGTACTTC. This encodes CASSLWPSGSDEQYF.

The chain employs TRBV29-1 and TRBJ1-2; the D gene is possibly TRBD1 (6 bases). This CDR3 spans 13 amino acids. V shed 4 bases and J shed 5 bases, with 14 bases lying between them. Germline V CDR1 and CDR2: SQVTM, ANQGSEA. CDR3 region: CSVGRGGVYGYTF. In DNA form, the CDR3 reads TGCAGCGTTGGACGAGGGGGGGTTTATGGCTACACCTTC.

The chain carries TRBV7-9 and TRBJ1-2; 7 bases are shared with TRBD1. The germline CDR1 and CDR2 sequences are SEHNR and FQNEAQ (reference sequence). The CDR3 spans 15 residues. Germline trimming cut 10 bases from V and 5 bases from J; bases unmatched to any gene: 16. The CDR3 sequence: CAISARDSDVYGYTF. In nucleotides, the CDR3 is TGTGCCATATCAGCCCGGGACAGTGATGTGTATGGCTACACCTTC.

The chain links TRBV9 to TRBJ2-1, with D perhaps TRBD2 (6 bases). The germline V gene encodes CDR1 SGDLS and CDR2 YYNGEE. V gave up 3 bases and J gave up 0 bases, with 13 bases separating them. The CDR3 sequence is 16 residues long. CDR3 sequence reads: CASSAVSGRSYNEQFF. CDR3 in DNA: TGTGCCAGCAGCGCCGTTAGCGGCCGCTCCTACAATGAGCAGTTCTTC.

V is TRBV20-1 and J is TRBJ2-7; 8 nucleotides line up with TRBD1. Germline values: CDR1 DFQATT, CDR2 SNEGSKA (reference sequence). The CDR3 length is 16 residues. Losses at the gene ends were 6 bases for V and 3 bases for J; bases not matched to a gene: 16. In nucleotides, the CDR3 is TGCAGTGCCGCGATGTTACCCGGGACAGGATTCTACGAGCAGTACTTC. This sequence encodes CSAAMLPGTGFYEQYF.

The chain carries TRBV6-1 and TRBJ2-1; D uncertain. Trimming removed 3 bases from V and 4 bases from J, with 10 bases in between. The CDR3 length is 14 residues. The germline V gene has CDR1 MNHNS and CDR2 SASEGT. The CDR3 sequence is CASSDGGKYNEQFF. The CDR3 region has the DNA TGTGCCAGCAGTGACGGCGGCAAGTACAATGAGCAGTTCTTC.

V is TRBV6-1 and J is TRBJ2-1; 7 positions match TRBD1. Germline CDR1 is MNHNS and CDR2 is SASEGT. J was trimmed by 2 bases and V by 6 bases; bases with no gene match: 7. The CDR3 extends over 15 amino acids. The CDR3 coding sequence is TGTGCCAGCAGGACCGACAGGGCTCCCTACAATGAGCAGTTCTTC. It encodes CASRTDRAPYNEQFF.

The chain carries TRBV29-1 and TRBJ2-1, with 9 positions matching TRBD1. V lost 6 bases and J lost 4; bases outside the gene matches: 7. The CDR3 sequence is 14 residues long. Germline V CDR1 and CDR2: SQVTM, ANQGSEA. The CDR3 DNA sequence: TGCAGCGTCAGGACAGGGGAAGGTTACAATGAGCAGTTCTTC. Protein product: CSVRTGEGYNEQFF.